This TCR beta chain came from a study of T cells in Graves' hyperthyroidism and ophthalmopathy (dated by TCRdb to between 2019 and 2020). Turning to the overall study: Peripheral blood was collected at initial diagnosis, before any treatment. Thyroid tissue and blood T-cell repertoires from six Graves' hyperthyroidism patients were also compared in the study. For training and testing, the roughly 97 patients in the discovery cohort were randomly divided in a 7:3 ratio. Following sampling, methimazole starting at 30 mg daily was given to hyperthyroidism patients, and high-dose intravenous methylprednisolone was given to ophthalmopathy patients. Whether ophthalmopathy could be predicted prospectively was tested in an independent validation cohort made up of 18 to 20 hyperthyroidism patients plus 17 patients who later progressed to ophthalmopathy. The paper reports TCR Vbeta CDR3 sequencing of more than 120 peripheral blood samples: 43 ophthalmopathy, under 80 hyperthyroidism and roughly 17 progressor patients. TCR V-J signatures able to tell the groups apart were searched for in a discovery cohort of 95 or so patients, of whom over 40 had Graves' ophthalmopathy and 55 to 60 had stable Graves' hyperthyroidism. Study-wide conclusions, independent of this receptor: Blood samples also contained most of the expanded thyroid clonotypes (frequency above 0.001), which suggests that blood repertoires may reflect thyroid immune responses. Sample size was not statistically predetermined, and blinding of investigators to group allocation was not performed. A 13 V-J signature model separated ophthalmopathy from stable hyperthyroidism, with around 88% sensitivity and 81% to 82% specificity in cross-validation and 80%/75% in testing. In validation, the model predicted progression to ophthalmopathy with roughly 66% sensitivity and 72% to 75% specificity, a median of roughly seven months before onset.

V sheds 2 bases and J sheds 4 bases, leaving 15 bases between their ends. Taken from the germline V gene (reference sequence), the CDR1 and CDR2 loops are LGHDT and YNNKEL. The CDR3 starts with the cysteine, ends with the phenylalanine, and has 16 residues. The CDR3 DNA has 48 bases and is translated from base 1. This clonotype was seen ten or more times. What this receptor recognizes is not known. Per-base qualities were not stored, and no clone one base away is much larger. TCR beta CDR3 regions were amplified from RNA transcripts. For the first round of RT-PCR on the TCR CDR3, the HTBI primer set was used together with the Qiagen OneStep RT-PCR kit. Libraries were constructed in a second round of multiplex PCR, after which size selection and purification were performed. The libraries were sequenced on an Illumina HiSeq2000 using paired-end 100 bp reads. For the original study's pipeline: Raw data were processed with SOAPnuke, discarding reads with adapters, uncalled bases, mean Phred below 15, or no exact constant-primer or identifier match. COPE v1.2.5 was used to merge the high-quality paired reads, and each unique nucleotide sequence was defined as a clonotype. MiTCR v1.1 was used to align clonotypes to the IMGT TRBV, TRBD and TRBJ reference segments. The analysis was restricted to V-J combinations with a frequency above 0.0001, which together covered 99% to 99.2% of the repertoires. The TCS score was defined as F50 (clonal expansion) divided by E x V (chaos), with BLOSUM62-based TCRdist calculated between CDR3 peptides within each V-J. Welch's t-statistics and random forest reduced fewer than 550 V-J features to some 14, which were used in a naive Bayes classifier (R e1071). The raw public data were reprocessed by TCRdb itself: fastp quality trimming at Q25, MiXCR clonotype calling, in-frame beta chains only. Rows with a matching CDR3 protein are joined into one entry that keeps the most common DNA and genes. TCRdb, not the authors, supplied the V and J calls. For this sample there are around 200,000 distinct CDR3 sequences; approximately 20% appear just once. The leading ten clones occupy about two fifths of the sample.

Graves' hyperthyroidism was defined as stable when no progression to ophthalmopathy occurred over 18 months of follow-up. The hyperthyroidism patients were between 18 and 65 years old and newly diagnosed, with a disease duration of less than 2 months. Exclusion was applied to patients with uncontrolled infections, other autoimmune diseases, pregnancy or lactation. Diagnoses were based on clinical symptoms, serum thyroxine and TRAb, thyroid ultrasound and orbital computed tomography. PBMCs were separated from under 11 ml of fresh peripheral blood using Ficoll-Paque density gradient centrifugation. Trizol reagent was used to extract total RNA, and RNA quality was then checked on an Agilent 2100 Bioanalyzer.

The sequencing input was blood. This sequence originates from a man aged 35-49 years with Graves' hyperthyroidism. The chain couples TRBV3-1 to TRBJ2-1; D gene: possibly TRBD2, on 5 matching bases. The CDR3 protein is CASSQKPSGIYNEQFF. Read as DNA, the sequence is TGTGCCAGCAGCCAAAAGCCGAGCGGCATTTACAATGAGCAGTTCTTC.